This T cell receptor beta chain was observed in a study of T cells after yellow fever vaccination. About the research overall: Fractions containing few cells were prepared with SMART-Seq v4 Ultra Low Input. Study observations and caveats: Abundant bulk-derived clonotypes could contaminate FACS-sorted repertoires. Subsequent booster samples again held most clones from primary vaccination (96% CD4, over 80% CD8).

The CDR3 loop spans 15 amino acids. Germline CDR1 is GTSNPN and CDR2 is SVGIG (reference sequence). The junction had 8 bases not matched to a gene; V was cut back by 4 bases and J by 3 bases. With regard to this clonotype: The target antigen is unknown.

Production of TCR cDNA was by 5'RACE template switching, which also added a universal primer site and UMIs. MiXCR, applied by TCRdb to the 5' RACE reads, yields one record per CDR3 protein. The sample carries roughly 310,000 distinct CDR3 sequences, 8.5% to 10% recorded once. The starting material was PBMCs, obtained on the day of the first yellow fever vaccination. The sequence was collected from a man between 18 and 35 years old who received the YFV17D yellow fever vaccine. The chain combines TRBV30 with TRBJ2-2, with 7 bases matching TRBD1. In DNA, the CDR3 is TGTGCCTGGAAAAAGACAGGGACCCACACCGGGGAGCTGTTTTTT. Amino acids: CAWKKTGTHTGELFF.